Each of the 2 T cell receptor beta chains below was sequenced from the same sample in a study of T cell changes during pregnancy in multiple sclerosis. The assay was immunoSEQ multiplex PCR, and TCRdb's table has in-frame clones only and misses some. The profile shows 33,000 or so clones, nearly 95% of them singletons. Specimen: CD4+ T cells from peripheral blood mononuclear cells, collected in the third trimester of pregnancy. The receptors were gathered from a female donor in good health, enrolled as a control in a pregnancy study.

The V gene is TRBV15, the J gene TRBJ2-1; 10 positions match TRBD2. The V gene end was trimmed by 3 bases and the J gene end by 3 bases; junction bases not matched to a gene: 2. This CDR3 spans 15 amino acids. Germline lookup yields CDR1 LNHNV and CDR2 YYDKDF (reference sequence). CDR3 in DNA: TGTGCCACCAGCAGGCTAGCGGGGGACTACAATGAGCAGTTCTTC. Its translation is CATSRLAGDYNEQFF.

The rearrangement joins TRBV27 to TRBJ2-4, with D possibly being TRBD1 (6 bases). Germline loops: CDR1 MNHEY, CDR2 SMNVEV (reference sequence). The CDR3 spans 16 residues. V shed 5 bases and J shed 2 bases, with 16 bases lying between them. As DNA, the CDR3 is TGTGCCAGCAGTACCTCGAAACAGGGATCCAAAAACATTCAGTACTTC. Translating gives CASSTSKQGSKNIQYF.